The rows below give T cell receptor beta chains drawn from one sample of a study of blood T cell repertoires in COVID-19. The protocol was immunoSEQ multiplex PCR, while the TCRdb copy is restricted to in-frame clones and leaves out a portion. Of 100,000 or so clones listed, about 89% are singletons. Sequenced sample: peripheral blood. These receptors all stem from a woman aged 45-59 years in a cohort sampled during active COVID-19. Both conserved end residues are part of each CDR3. A D gene is named only where the DNA matches it firmly. Clone size is shown for a subset of rows, as once, few, many or a class of expanded clone.

.	.	TRBV5-1	TRBJ1-1	TGCGCCAGCAGCTGGTACAGGGCGAACACTGAAGCTTTCTTT	CASSWYRANTEAFF
.	TRBD2	TRBV4-1	TRBJ2-1	TGCGCCAGCAGCCAAGCACGGGCTAGCGGGAGGGCCTACAATGAGCAGTTCTTC	CASSQARASGRAYNEQFF
.	TRBD2	TRBV5-4	TRBJ2-1	TGTGCCAGCAGCCTTAGCGGGGGGGCCTACAATGAGCAGTTCTTC	CASSLSGGAYNEQFF
.	.	TRBV6-6	TRBJ1-2	TGTGCCAGCCACATAGGAGGGTACGGCTACACCTTC	CASHIGGYGYTF
once	TRBD1	TRBV11-2	TRBJ2-5	TGTGCCAGCAGCAGCAGGACAGGGGGTGGAGAGACCCAGTACTTC	CASSSRTGGGETQYF
.	TRBD2	TRBV27	TRBJ2-3	TGTGCCAGCAGTTCCAGACTAGCGGCAGATACGCAGTATTTT	CASSSRLAADTQYF
.	TRBD1	TRBV4-1	TRBJ2-3	TGCGCCAGCAGCCAAGGCCCAGACAGGGCAGATACGCAGTATTTT	CASSQGPDRADTQYF
.	.	TRBV12-3/TRBV12-4	TRBJ2-5	TGTGCCAGCAGCACCCCCCAGGGCGCCCAGTACTTC	CASSTPQGAQYF
once	.	TRBV6-2/TRBV6-3	TRBJ2-2	TGTGCCAGCAGTTACCTGCGCACCGGGGAGCTGTTTTTT	CASSYLRTGELFF
.	.	TRBV18	TRBJ2-4	TGTGCCAGCTCACAGGGAGTAGCCAAAAACATTCAGTACTTC	CASSQGVAKNIQYF
.	.	TRBV5-1	TRBJ2-7	TGCGCCAGCATGGGGGCTTCCTACGAGCAGTACTTC	CASMGASYEQYF
.	TRBD2	TRBV29-1	TRBJ2-3	TGCAGCGTTGAAGCCATAGCGGGATTGGCCCGCGATACGCAGTATTTT	CSVEAIAGLARDTQYF
.	.	TRBV5-1	TRBJ2-1	TGCGCCAGCAGCGGTCGGAATGAGCAGTTCTTC	CASSGRNEQFF
.	TRBD2	TRBV28	TRBJ2-2	TGTGCCAGCAGTTTGACTAGCGGGAGTCCCGAGCTGTTTTTT	CASSLTSGSPELFF
.	TRBD2	TRBV19	TRBJ2-7	TGTGCCAGTAGACTAGCGGGGGGACCCTACGAGCAGTACTTC	CASRLAGGPYEQYF
.	TRBD2	TRBV4-1	TRBJ2-1	TGCGCCAGCAGCCAAGTCACCGGCGGGAGCTCTAACAATGAGCAGTTCTTC	CASSQVTGGSSNNEQFF
.	TRBD2	TRBV7-2	TRBJ2-7	TGTGCCAGCAGCTTACAGCGGGGGGGCGGGTACGAGCAGTACTTC	CASSLQRGGGYEQYF
.	TRBD2	TRBV2	TRBJ2-3	TGTGCCAGCAGTGAACGTAGCGGGAGTCCAGATACGCAGTATTTT	CASSERSGSPDTQYF
.	TRBD2	TRBV6-5	TRBJ2-1	TGTGCCAGCAGTACTAGCGGGTGGTTTAATGAGCAGTTCTTC	CASSTSGWFNEQFF
.	.	TRBV18	TRBJ1-5	TGTGCCAGCTCCCCGGGGGTGGCGGATTATCAGCCCCAGCATTTT	CASSPGVADYQPQHF
.	TRBD1	TRBV29-1	TRBJ2-7	TGCAGCGTGGAGCAGGGGGAACTCTACGAGCAGTACTTC	CSVEQGELYEQYF
.	TRBD1	TRBV6-5	TRBJ1-1	TGTGCCAGCAGAAAAAACCCGGGACAGGGGACTGAAGCTTTCTTT	CASRKNPGQGTEAFF
.	TRBD1	TRBV5-4	TRBJ1-2	TGTGCCAGCAGCTTAAGGGACAGGGGGAGTTCTGGCTACACCTTC	CASSLRDRGSSGYTF
once	TRBD1	TRBV9	TRBJ2-2	TGTGCCAGCAGCGTAGGTAGTGGGACAGGGGCTCCCGGGGAGCTGTTTTTT	CASSVGSGTGAPGELFF
.	.	TRBV24-1	TRBJ2-1	TGTGCCACCAGTGATGGGACTCGCAAGCGGGATGAGCAGTTCTTC	CATSDGTRKRDEQFF
.	TRBD2	TRBV27	TRBJ2-2	TGTGCCAGCAGTTTTGACGGGAGGTTGTCCGGGGAGCTGTTTTTT	CASSFDGRLSGELFF
few	TRBD1	TRBV5-6	TRBJ2-3	TGTGCCAGCAGTTCGTGGGACAGGGGGGATACGCAGTATTTT	CASSSWDRGDTQYF
.	.	TRBV19	TRBJ1-1	TGTGCCAGTAGTATCGGTCCGGGGGGCACTGAAGCTTTCTTT	CASSIGPGGTEAFF
.	.	TRBV5-5	TRBJ2-5	TGTGCCAGCAGCTTGGTCGGCAGGGAAGAGACCCAGTACTTC	CASSLVGREETQYF
few	TRBD2	TRBV7-3	TRBJ2-3	TGTGCCAGCAGCCTAACCTGGAGGCAGGGGGAAGCCTTAAGTAGCGGGAGGGCCAGGGATACGCAGTATTTT	CASSLTWRQGEALSSGRARDTQYF
once	TRBD1	TRBV24-1	TRBJ1-4	TGTGCCACCAGTGCGACAGGGAGTAATGAAAAACTGTTTTTT	CATSATGSNEKLFF
.	TRBD2	TRBV18	TRBJ2-7	TGTGCCAGCTCACTTATGGCCGGGACTAGCGGGAGCGAGCAGTACTTC	CASSLMAGTSGSEQYF
.	.	TRBV20-1	TRBJ1-1	TGCAGTGCTAGAGTTAAATCTGAAGCTTTCTTT	CSARVKSEAFF
.	.	TRBV7-9	TRBJ2-7	TGTGCCAGCAGCTTATTAGGAGCAGATTCTTACTACGAGCAGTACTTC	CASSLLGADSYYEQYF
.	.	TRBV18	TRBJ1-2	TGTGCCAGCTCACCAATGGACATAGACTATGGCTACACCTTC	CASSPMDIDYGYTF
once	.	TRBV5-6	TRBJ2-2	TGTGCCAGCAGCCGCGGACAGAACACCGGGGAGCTGTTTTTT	CASSRGQNTGELFF
.	.	TRBV7-8	TRBJ2-2	TGTGCCAGCAGCGGAATTGGCGGGGCGAACACCGGGGAGCTGTTTTTT	CASSGIGGANTGELFF
few	.	TRBV4-1	TRBJ1-6	TGCGCCAGCAGCCATCCGACAGAACCCAATAATTCACCCCTCCACTTT	CASSHPTEPNNSPLHF
.	.	TRBV30	TRBJ2-2	TGTGCCTGGAGCCCCCGTCGAGACAGGTCAAACACCGGGGAGCTGTTTTTT	CAWSPRRDRSNTGELFF
once	.	TRBV15	TRBJ1-2	TGTGCCACCAGCACTACCTACAGGGAGACATATGGCTACACCTTC	CATSTTYRETYGYTF
.	.	TRBV3-1/TRBV3-2	TRBJ1-3	TGTGCCAGCAGCCACAGACAGAAGACGTCTGGAAACACCATATATTTT	CASSHRQKTSGNTIYF
.	.	TRBV11-3	TRBJ2-1	TGTGCCAGCAGCTTAGATCATCCCCCCAATGAGCAGTTCTTC	CASSLDHPPNEQFF
.	TRBD2	TRBV6-5	TRBJ2-1	TGTGCCAGCAGTTACTCGGCTAAGCGGGGATACAATGAGCAGTTCTTC	CASSYSAKRGYNEQFF
.	TRBD1	TRBV7-9	TRBJ1-2	TGTGCCAGCAGCTTAGGGACAGGAAAGAACTATGGCTACACCTTC	CASSLGTGKNYGYTF
.	.	TRBV12-2	TRBJ2-4	TGTGCAAGTCGCTTAGGGCTGTTCCTAGCCAAAAACATTCAGTACTTC	CASRLGLFLAKNIQYF
.	.	TRBV7-9	TRBJ2-3	TGTGCCAGCAGCTTATTGGCAGGGAGCACAGATACGCAGTATTTT	CASSLLAGSTDTQYF
.	.	TRBV6-4	TRBJ2-2	TGTGCCAGCAGTCAGGACAGCACCGGGGAGCTGTTTTTT	CASSQDSTGELFF
.	TRBD1	TRBV12-3/TRBV12-4	TRBJ1-1	TGTGCCAGCAGAGGACAGGGGTTCGCTGAAGCTTTCTTT	CASRGQGFAEAFF
.	TRBD1	TRBV2	TRBJ1-2	TGTGCCAGCAGTGAGGCGGGCAGGGGGCCTACCAACTATGGCTACACCTTC	CASSEAGRGPTNYGYTF
once	TRBD1	TRBV24-1	TRBJ2-3	TGTGCCACTAGCCCCCGAGGGGGCACCACAGATACGCAGTATTTT	CATSPRGGTTDTQYF
few	TRBD1	TRBV7-8	TRBJ2-7	TGTGCCAGCAGCCCTGCACAGGGGGCTCTTAACGAGCAGTACTTC	CASSPAQGALNEQYF
.	.	TRBV6-5	TRBJ1-1	TGTGCCAGCCCCAATACAGCGAACACTGAAGCTTTCTTT	CASPNTANTEAFF
.	TRBD2	TRBV2	TRBJ2-1	TGTGCCAGCTATCCCCAGGGACTAGGGTACAATGAGCAGTTCTTC	CASYPQGLGYNEQFF
.	.	TRBV28	TRBJ1-2	TGTGCCAGCAGTTCCCCGGGATCGGGGTCCTATGGCTACACCTTC	CASSSPGSGSYGYTF